This TCR beta chain came from a study of T cells in Graves' hyperthyroidism and ophthalmopathy. At the level of the study: Peripheral blood samples were taken at initial diagnosis, prior to any treatment. Whole-study results and caveats: Separation of ophthalmopathy from stable hyperthyroidism was achieved by a 13 V-J model.

Germline CDR1 DFQATT, CDR2 SNEGSKA (reference sequence). Trimming took 0 bases from V and 1 from J, leaving 9 bases between them. This CDR3 is 15 amino acids long. Patients were excluded because of uncontrolled infection, other autoimmune disease, pregnancy or lactation. Sample collection date corresponds to first hyperthyroidism diagnosis, prior to any ophthalmopathy symptoms. This clonotype has at least ten counts. The antigen remains unidentified. TCR beta CDR3 regions were amplified from RNA transcripts. The TCR CDR3 was amplified in a first-round RT-PCR using the HTBI primer set. Using its own MiXCR run on the multiplex PCR reads, TCRdb lists one record per CDR3 protein. This table holds 370,000 or so distinct CDR3 sequences, about 15% found once.

The chain combines TRBV20-1 with TRBJ2-2, with TRBD2 as a possible D gene (6 bases). What was sequenced was blood. The receptor was derived from a woman under 30 with Graves' hyperthyroidism that later progressed to Graves' ophthalmopathy. CDR3 in DNA: TGCAGTGCTAGAGATTTGCGGGAGAACACCGGGGAGCTGTTTTTT. This codes for CSARDLRENTGELFF.